This is a list of T cell receptor beta chains from one sample in a study of vaccination and CD4 T cells after COVID-19. Via MiXCR, TCRdb re-called the PCR reads, giving one row per CDR3 protein. The table lists 19,000 or so distinct CDR3 sequences, about 80% of them singletons, with about 15% in the top ten. These receptors have no known antigen. Sample: CD4+ T cells from blood, cultured in vitro, taken after SARS-CoV-2 vaccination. These receptors were taken from a human donor who received a COVID-19 vaccine. Both conserved end residues are part of each CDR3. D genes are given only for firm matches. Not all rows give a size; the values are once, few, many and, for expanded clones, a class.

TRBD1,TRBV19,TRBJ2-5,-,CASSTRQGFGETQYF,TGTGCCAGTAGTACCCGACAGGGGTTCGGGGAGACCCAGTACTTC
TRBD2,TRBV10-3,TRBJ2-7,-,CAISGTGGAEQYF,TGTGCCATCAGTGGGACCGGGGGGGCCGAGCAGTACTTC
TRBD1,TRBV20-1,TRBJ1-2,-,CSAYRDRGDGYTF,TGCAGTGCTTACCGGGACAGGGGTGATGGCTACACCTTC
TRBD2,TRBV9,TRBJ2-1,-,CASSLGLGAVNEQFF,TGTGCCAGCAGCTTAGGACTAGGCGCCGTAAATGAGCAGTTCTTC
TRBD1,TRBV5-1,TRBJ2-2,-,CASSALTGQVGELFF,TGCGCCAGCAGCGCACTGACAGGGCAAGTCGGGGAGCTGTTTTTT
TRBD2,TRBV18,TRBJ2-5,-,CASSPLSGGPQETQYF,TGTGCCAGCTCACCATTGAGCGGGGGCCCCCAAGAGACCCAGTACTTC
TRBD1,TRBV12-3/TRBV12-4,TRBJ1-2,-,CASSLGTGGDYGYTF,TGTGCCAGCAGTTTAGGGACAGGGGGGGACTATGGCTACACCTTC
-,TRBV27,TRBJ1-5,once,CASSPGRRSNQPQHF,TGTGCCAGCAGTCCAGGGCGTCGGAGCAATCAGCCCCAGCATTTT
TRBD2,TRBV6-1,TRBJ2-7,-,CASSPGLAGNEQYF,TGTGCCAGCAGTCCAGGACTAGCGGGTAACGAGCAGTACTTC
-,TRBV7-9,TRBJ1-6,-,CASTQGSSYNSPLHF,TGTGCCAGTACGCAGGGGAGCTCCTATAATTCACCCCTCCACTTT
TRBD1,TRBV23-1,TRBJ2-5,few,CASSLDRGLPLLLQETQYF,TGCGCCAGCAGTCTAGACAGGGGTCTACCACTACTTTTACAAGAGACCCAGTACTTC
-,TRBV20-1,TRBJ1-5,-,CSARSGGEGHQPQHF,TGCAGTGCTAGGAGTGGGGGAGAGGGCCATCAGCCCCAGCATTTT
-,TRBV30,TRBJ1-4,-,CAWSVGRVATNEKLFF,TGTGCCTGGAGTGTTGGCAGGGTTGCAACTAATGAAAAACTGTTTTTT
-,TRBV24-1,TRBJ2-5,-,CATSDLQPGTGVETQYF,TGTGCCACCAGTGATTTGCAGCCAGGGACGGGGGTAGAGACCCAGTACTTC
-,TRBV14,TRBJ1-4,-,CASSHAGGGEKLFF,TGTGCCAGCAGCCATGCCGGGGGAGGTGAAAAACTGTTTTTT
-,TRBV21-1,TRBJ2-7,-,CASSSRRRGAYEQYF,TGTGCCAGCAGCTCCCGGAGGAGGGGAGCCTACGAGCAGTACTTC
TRBD1,TRBV2,TRBJ1-5,once,CASSERGRQPQHF,TGTGCCAGCAGTGAAAGGGGGCGGCAGCCCCAGCATTTT
-,TRBV28,TRBJ1-5,-,CASSRREGIFAASNQPQHF,TGTGCCAGCAGTCGCCGGGAAGGGATTTTTGCGGCGAGCAATCAGCCCCAGCATTTT